These T cell receptor beta chains were read from a single sample in a study of blood T cell repertoires in COVID-19. Here immunoSEQ multiplex PCR was the method, and the copy in TCRdb shows in-frame clones only, minus some. The sample has around 190,000 clones, just over 85% seen once. Sequences were obtained from PBMCs or T cells enriched from blood (not recorded which). Every receptor here comes from a woman between 18 and 29 years old who had recovered from COVID-19. The CDR3 runs from the conserved cysteine through the conserved F or W. Each record gives: clone size, V gene, D gene, J gene, CDR3 protein, CDR3 DNA. The D gene is left open where the match is weak. Expanded clones are given a class, and other clones once, few, many or no size at all.

once	TRBV5-1	TRBD2	TRBJ2-7	CASSLTSGRSYEQYF	TGCGCCAGCAGCTTAACTAGCGGGCGCTCCTACGAGCAGTACTTC
NA	TRBV9	TRBD2	TRBJ2-1	CASSVGSGSSYNEQFF	TGTGCCAGCAGCGTAGGAAGCGGGAGTTCCTACAATGAGCAGTTCTTC
NA	TRBV7-5	NA	TRBJ1-1	CARSLSRFDTEAFF	TGTGCCAGAAGCTTGTCTAGGTTTGACACTGAAGCTTTCTTT
NA	TRBV3-1/TRBV3-2	TRBD1	TRBJ1-1	CASSQGQGVLRGAFF	TGTGCCAGCAGCCAAGGACAGGGCGTCCTGAGGGGGGCTTTCTTT
few	TRBV5-6	TRBD1	TRBJ1-2	CASSFGSGQGYQGYTF	TGTGCCAGCAGCTTCGGGTCCGGACAGGGGTATCAAGGCTACACCTTC
once	TRBV27	TRBD1	TRBJ1-4	CASSPPGQTNEKLFF	TGTGCCAGCAGTCCCCCGGGACAGACGAATGAAAAACTGTTTTTT
NA	TRBV18	TRBD1	TRBJ1-5	CASSNDRDRDSNQPQHF	TGTGCCAGCTCCAACGACCGGGACAGGGATAGCAATCAGCCCCAGCATTTT
NA	TRBV6-5	NA	TRBJ2-7	CASSHSRYEQYF	TGTGCCAGCAGCCACTCCCGTTACGAGCAGTACTTC
NA	TRBV3-1/TRBV3-2	TRBD1	TRBJ1-1	CASSQPGGGTEAFF	TGTGCCAGCAGCCAACCAGGGGGTGGGACTGAAGCTTTCTTT
NA	TRBV7-6	TRBD1	TRBJ2-7	CASSLDRGFSYEQYF	TGTGCCAGCAGCTTAGACAGGGGGTTCTCCTACGAGCAGTACTTC
NA	TRBV10-3	NA	TRBJ1-5	CAISESTVSQHF	TGTGCCATCAGTGAGTCGACAGTATCCCAGCATTTT
NA	TRBV7-9	TRBD1	TRBJ1-4	CASSLGDREVEKLFF	TGTGCCAGCAGCTTAGGTGACAGGGAAGTTGAAAAACTGTTTTTT
once	TRBV4-1	NA	TRBJ2-7	CASSQEPRESYEQYF	TGCGCCAGCAGCCAAGAACCCAGGGAATCGTACGAGCAGTACTTC
few	TRBV7-3	NA	TRBJ1-1	CASSLTFQAEAFF	TGTGCCAGCAGCTTAACGTTCCAGGCTGAAGCTTTCTTT
NA	TRBV19	TRBD1	TRBJ1-2	CAGQGVYGYTF	TGTGCCGGGCAGGGGGTCTATGGCTACACCTTC
NA	TRBV18	TRBD1	TRBJ1-1	CASSPGTGAMNTEAFF	TGTGCCAGCTCACCCGGGACAGGGGCTATGAACACTGAAGCTTTCTTT
NA	TRBV30	NA	TRBJ1-6	CAWSVGIGLGLNSPLHF	TGTGCCTGGAGTGTCGGGATAGGGCTTGGGCTTAATTCACCCCTCCACTTT
once	TRBV25-1	TRBD2	TRBJ2-3	CASSEVAGASDTQYF	TGTGCCAGCAGTGAAGTAGCGGGAGCTTCAGATACGCAGTATTTT
NA	TRBV19	NA	TRBJ1-2	CASSWQGNYGYTF	TGTGCCAGTAGTTGGCAGGGCAACTATGGCTACACCTTC
NA	TRBV5-4	TRBD2	TRBJ2-3	CASSLERGMREGGTDTQYF	TGTGCCAGCAGCTTGGAAAGAGGGATGCGGGAGGGCGGCACAGATACGCAGTATTTT
many	TRBV3-1/TRBV3-2	NA	TRBJ2-5	CASSQGAGRETQYF	TGTGCCAGCAGCCAAGGCGCAGGGCGGGAGACCCAGTACTTC
NA	TRBV4-3	TRBD1	TRBJ2-5	CASSQDRQGGRETQYF	TGCGCCAGCAGCCAAGACCGACAGGGGGGGAGAGAGACCCAGTACTTC
many	TRBV2	TRBD1	TRBJ2-6	CASSPGTGSGANVLTF	TGTGCCAGCAGTCCCGGGACAGGGTCTGGGGCCAACGTCCTGACTTTC
NA	TRBV29-1	NA	TRBJ2-2	CSVEDEMLENTGELFF	TGCAGCGTTGAAGATGAAATGTTAGAGAACACCGGGGAGCTGTTTTTT
NA	TRBV27	NA	TRBJ2-3	CASSLTSADTQYF	TGTGCCAGCAGTTTGACTAGTGCAGATACGCAGTATTTT
once	TRBV6-1	TRBD1	TRBJ1-5	CASSGWGQVLSQPQHF	TGTGCCAGCAGTGGATGGGGACAGGTCCTCTCTCAGCCCCAGCATTTT
NA	TRBV5-1	TRBD1	TRBJ1-1	CASSQTGTGGTEAFF	TGCGCCAGCAGCCAAACCGGGACAGGGGGGACTGAAGCTTTCTTT
NA	TRBV19	TRBD1	TRBJ1-1	CASSTRQGTEAFF	TGTGCCAGTAGTACCCGACAGGGGACTGAAGCTTTCTTT
NA	TRBV6-5	TRBD1	TRBJ1-4	CASRPLDRVGEKLFF	TGTGCCAGCAGACCCCTCGACAGGGTGGGAGAAAAACTGTTTTTT